The entry below describes one TCR beta chain. Its antigen is currently not known. No much larger clonotype is one base removed from it; base qualities were not supplied. TCRbeta CDR3 regions were amplified from genomic DNA using the immunoSEQ Assay, a bias-controlled multiplex PCR. Under the source paper's analysis protocol: The number of nucleated cells in each sample was estimated by amplification of reference gene primers within the assay. Sequence reads were collapsed and filtered to measure the absolute abundance of every unique TCRbeta CDR3 rearrangement. For each sample, productive Simpson clonality was calculated as the square root of Simpson's diversity index across productive rearrangements. The immuneACCESS repertoire file appears here via TCRdb, limited to in-frame rearrangements. These files lack a portion of the clones; in checked studies, under half of the deficit traces to unresolved V genes, and the cause of the others is not known. That table supplies the V and J calls and clone size; D and trimming were determined from the DNA. Present in this sample are over 50,000 clones, 88% of which were seen just once. 4.5% to 6% of the sample is taken by the ten largest.

The CDR3 has 19 amino acids, counting the end cysteine and phenylalanine. Only the CDR3 part of the read is kept: 57 bases, read in frame from the first base. Per the germline V gene, SNHLY is the CDR1 and FYNNEI is the CDR2. Compared with germline, V lacks 5 bases and J lacks 4 bases; bases without a gene match: 18. The entry originates in a study of blood T cell repertoires in COVID-19 (dated by TCRdb to 2020 to 2022). About the investigation overall: Collaborator samples came from the United States, Italy and Spain and covered acute and convalescent phases of COVID-19. The material from the prospective study consisted of cDNA or gDNA derived from T cells, B-cell-depleted T cells, or PBMCs. Deeply sampled blood TCRbeta repertoires from subjects exposed to, actively infected with, or recovered from COVID-19 were included in the dataset. A freely available public database, intended as a resource for researchers studying the immune response to SARS-CoV-2, is where the repertoires were released. The samples were drawn from two sources: the first 160 participants of the ongoing ImmuneRACE study, and 1,000 to 1,500 subjects contributed by 6 global collaborators. Sample metadata almost always included a de-identified subject ID, COVID-19 status, age in years and sex. Where available, HLA class I and class II types were taken from metadata supplied by the sample provider and were not determined by assay-based typing. Overall study results and their limits: The quantity of clinical and demographic metadata differed by source and by participant and was supplied without curation.

Each collaborating institution followed its own protocols to collect whole blood in K2EDTA tubes. Collaborator samples were shipped for TCRbeta analysis as frozen whole blood, isolated PBMCs, or DNA extracted from either sample type. The chain is assembled from TRBV2 and TRBJ2-7; 12 bases in the middle match TRBD1. The origin of this receptor is a human donor in a cohort sampled during active COVID-19. Input material: peripheral blood. CDR3 loop: CASSSGQGALRPNEYEQYF. DNA sequence: TGTGCCAGCAGTTCGGGACAGGGGGCTTTAAGACCAAATGAATACGAGCAGTACTTC.